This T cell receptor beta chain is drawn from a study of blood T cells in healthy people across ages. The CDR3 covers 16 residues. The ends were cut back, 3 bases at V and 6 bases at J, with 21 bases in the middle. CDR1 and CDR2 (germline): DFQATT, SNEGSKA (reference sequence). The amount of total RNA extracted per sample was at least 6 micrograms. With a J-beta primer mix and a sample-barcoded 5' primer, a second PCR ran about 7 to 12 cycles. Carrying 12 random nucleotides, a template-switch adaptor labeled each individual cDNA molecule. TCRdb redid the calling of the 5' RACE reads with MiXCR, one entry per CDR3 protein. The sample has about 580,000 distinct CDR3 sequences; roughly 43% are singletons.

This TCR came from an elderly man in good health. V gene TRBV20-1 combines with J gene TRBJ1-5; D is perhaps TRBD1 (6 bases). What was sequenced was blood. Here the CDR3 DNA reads TGCAGTGCTAGTTACAGGGAAGCGGCTCAAGGTCAGCCCCAGCATTTT. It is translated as CSASYREAAQGQPQHF.